Sequencing of this TCR beta chain was carried out in a study of blood T cell repertoires in COVID-19. About the research overall: The origin of the acute and convalescent COVID-19 samples was the United States, Italy and Spain. PBMCs, B-cell-depleted T cells, or T cells were the source of the cDNA or gDNA that made up the material.

Authors' methods: Amplified reference gene primers provided the basis for estimating nucleated cell counts. Assay: immunoSEQ multiplex PCR; the TCRdb copy retains only in-frame clones and omits some. V and J calls and clone size are given by that table; D and trimming were obtained from the DNA. The table records 150,000 to 200,000 clones, 80% to 85% of them present only once. Germline V gives CDR1 MNHEY, CDR2 SVGAGI. The length of the CDR3 is 13 residues. The V and J ends lost 7 bases and 10 bases respectively, with 17 bases between them. Those enrolled in Seattle joined during active infection and were followed longitudinally afterward.

This sequence originates from a woman aged 40 to 50 with COVID-19, enrolled during active disease. Material for sequencing was peripheral blood. The chain carries TRBV6-5 and TRBJ2-1, with D maybe TRBD2 (5 bases). The CDR3 here is CASNGGPMEEQFF. The DNA of the CDR3 is TGTGCCAGCAACGGAGGACCAATGGAGGAGCAGTTCTTC.